This TCR beta chain originates from a study of immune heterogeneity within non-small cell lung tumors. Template came from bulk tumor genomic DNA, at roughly 610 ng per sample. Several biopsies were collected from each primary tumor during surgery. They were spaced as far apart as possible within the tumor mass. Curative surgery was performed on patients who had untreated, newly diagnosed non-small cell lung cancer. The TCR beta CDR3 region underwent multiplex PCR amplification with 32 V and 13 J primers. TCRdb re-derived calls from the multiplex PCR reads in MiXCR, one entry per CDR3 protein. The sample contains 2,500 or so distinct CDR3 sequences, more than 20% of which appear only once. Trimming at V came to 4 bases and at J to 3 bases, leaving 5 bases not matched to a gene. The CDR3 loop spans 14 amino acids. Per the germline V gene, CDR1 is LGHDT and CDR2 is YNNKEL (reference sequence).

The sequenced sample was lung tumor tissue. This clonotype originated in a man in his fifties or sixties with non-small cell lung cancer. The chain recombines TRBV3-1 with TRBJ1-1; 7 bases are a match to TRBD1. The CDR3 loop is CASSPAGGDTEAFF. The DNA of the CDR3 is TGTGCCAGCAGCCCGGCAGGGGGGGACACTGAAGCTTTCTTT. Complete variable domain (other parts from reference TRBV3-1 and TRBJ1-1): DTAVSQTPKYLVTQMGNDKSIKCEQNLGHDTMYWYKQDSKKFLKIMFSYNNKELIINETVPNRFSPKSPDKAHLNLHINSLELGDSAVYFCASSPAGGDTEAFFGQGTRLTVV.